This passage covers 20 T cell receptor beta chains from one sample sequenced in a study of T-cell memory formation after mild COVID-19. TCRdb re-called the 5' RACE reads through MiXCR, storing one row per CDR3 protein. The sample yields fewer than 15,000 distinct CDR3 sequences, roughly 15% seen once. Material: PBMCs or a T cell subset sorted from them (not recorded which). These receptors were obtained from a man in his late teens or twenties who had mild COVID-19 (a few samples of this study predate the infection). Cell type and time point are not known.

This clonotype has at least ten counts. The gene calls are TRBV7-8 and TRBJ2-7; D is unresolved. CDR3 size: 13 residues. Germline V gives CDR1 SGHVS, CDR2 FQNEAQ. V lost 6 bases to trimming and J lost 0 bases, with 9 bases between them. CDR3 coding DNA: TGTGCCAGCAGACGGCCGTCCTCCTACGAGCAGTACTTC. Protein: CASRRPSSYEQYF.

This clonotype was seen many times. V and J are TRBV7-6 and TRBJ2-3; D is unclear. The germline V gene has CDR1 SGHVS and CDR2 FNYEAQ. V lost 5 bases and J lost 5, with 11 bases in between. CDR3 size: 13 residues. The CDR3 nucleotides are TGTGCCAGCAGCATGGACCGCTTAGATACGCAGTATTTT. Translated, it gives CASSMDRLDTQYF.

This clonotype was detected many times. The chain recombines TRBV7-9 with TRBJ2-5, with 8 bases aligning to TRBD2. V lost 3 bases and J lost 4; bases outside the gene matches: 4. The CDR3 extends over 14 amino acids. Germline loops: CDR1 SEHNR, CDR2 FQNEAQ (reference sequence). CDR3: CASSFPGLGETQYF. For the CDR3, the DNA is TGTGCCAGCAGCTTTCCGGGACTAGGAGAGACCCAGTACTTC.

This chain uses TRBV9 with TRBJ2-5; a possible D gene is TRBD2 (5 bases). The germline CDR1 and CDR2 sequences are SGDLS and YYNGEE. The CDR3 spans 12 residues. The V end lost 4 bases, the J end lost 6 bases, and 10 bases lay between the germline ends. For the CDR3, the DNA is TGTGCCAGCAGCTACCCGGGGAAGACCCAGTACTTC. Its translation is CASSYPGKTQYF.

This clonotype has a count of ten or more. This sequence joins TRBV10-2 and TRBJ2-1, with D unresolved. V lost 3 bases, J lost 6 bases, and 3 bases lay in between. Looked up from germline, CDR1 is WSHSY and CDR2 is SAAADI. The CDR3 contains 11 residues. CDR3 protein: CASSEVNEQFF. CDR3 DNA: TGCGCCAGCAGTGAAGTCAATGAGCAGTTCTTC.

V gene TRBV4-3 combines with J gene TRBJ2-7, with 9 bases matching TRBD2. The V gene's germline CDR1 is LGHNA and CDR2 YSLEER. Unmatched junction bases numbered 7, after V lost 2 bases and J lost 5 bases. This CDR3 region has 15 residues. In DNA, the CDR3 is TGCGCCAGCAGCCAACCCAGCGGGGGGATCCACGAGCAGTACTTC. Translation: CASSQPSGGIHEQYF.

This clonotype was counted ten times or more. Here the CDR3 DNA reads TGTGCCAGTACAGGGGTTTTAGTAGATACGCAGTATTTT. Residues: CASTGVLVDTQYF. The rearrangement links TRBV12-3 or TRBV12-4 to TRBJ2-3, with TRBD1 matching over 7 bases. The trim removed 9 bases at V and 5 bases at J, leaving 8 bases unmatched. CDR3 size: 13 residues.

This clonotype appeared a few times. This chain links TRBV5-1 with TRBJ1-2; TRBD1 aligns across 9 bases. Losses at the gene ends were 2 bases for V and 2 bases for J; bases not matched to a gene: 4. CDR1 and CDR2 (germline): SGHRS, YFSETQ. CDR3 length: 15 amino acids. CDR3 sequence reads: CASSLTGTGNYGYTF. The DNA of the CDR3 is TGCGCCAGCAGCTTAACCGGGACAGGGAACTATGGCTACACCTTC.

The J gene is TRBJ2-2, the V gene TRBV9; 8 positions agree with TRBD2. The CDR3 has 15 residues. V dropped 5 bases and J dropped 2; count of bases not matched to a gene: 5. Germline-derived CDR1 and CDR2 are SGDLS and YYNGEE. The CDR3 coding sequence is TGTGCCAGCAGTTCTAGCGGGTCCAACACCGGGGAGCTGTTTTTT. It codes for CASSSSGSNTGELFF. The whole variable domain, filled in from reference TRBV9 and TRBJ2-2, reads DSGVTQTPKHLITATGQRVTLRCSPRSGDLSVYWYQQSLDQGLQFLIQYYNGEERAKGNILERFSAQQFPDLHSELNLSSLELGDSALYFCASSSSGSNTGELFFGEGSRLTVL.

The rearrangement joins TRBV18 to TRBJ2-7, with TRBD1 matching 7 bases. Looked up from germline, CDR1 is KGHSH and CDR2 is LQKENI. CDR3 size: 13 residues. V shed 8 bases, J shed 0 bases, and the junction held 4 bases outside the gene matches. CDR3 in amino acids: CASRGGTSYEQYF. Written as DNA, the CDR3 is TGTGCCAGCCGAGGGGGCACCTCCTACGAGCAGTACTTC.

This clonotype was detected only a few times. V usage is TRBV7-2 and J usage is TRBJ2-7; unclear D gene. V was shortened by 2 bases and J by 2 bases, with 16 bases between the two germline ends. CDR1 and CDR2 from the germline V gene are SGHTA and FQGNSA. CDR3 size: 16 residues. The CDR3 nucleotides read TGTGCCAGCAGCTTACGATCAGGATCAGCGCCCTACGAGCAGTACGTC. Its protein is CASSLRSGSAPYEQYV.

In its sample, this clonotype ranks as medium-sized (0.01 to 0.1%). V is TRBV6-6 and J is TRBJ2-1, with 7 bases matching TRBD1. CDR3 length: 20 residues. The germline gives CDR1 MNHNY, CDR2 SVGAGI (reference sequence). The J segment lost 7 bases and the V segment lost 6 bases, leaving 27 bases of the junction unmatched. CDR3 amino acids: CASSPFIYRISGRGSNEQFF. Here the CDR3 DNA reads TGTGCCAGCAGCCCCTTTATATATAGGATTTCGGGCAGGGGGTCTAATGAGCAGTTCTTC.

J is TRBJ1-2 and V is TRBV9; D unclear. Trimming took 2 bases from V and 8 from J, leaving 10 bases between them. The germline V gene encodes CDR1 SGDLS and CDR2 YYNGEE. CDR3 size: 12 residues. In DNA form, the CDR3 reads TGTGCCAGCAGCGTGCTGACACAAGGCTACACCTTC. As protein: CASSVLTQGYTF.

This clonotype turned up a few times. The rearrangement links TRBV3-1 to TRBJ1-5; D gene ambiguous. Germline-derived CDR1 and CDR2 are LGHDT and YNNKEL (reference sequence). The CDR3 loop spans 16 amino acids. V gave up 1 base and J gave up 0 bases, with 10 bases separating them. CDR3 sequence reads: CASSQGWHYSNQPQHF. The CDR3 coding sequence is TGTGCCAGCAGCCAAGGTTGGCACTATAGCAATCAGCCCCAGCATTTT.

This clonotype was seen only a few times. V and J are TRBV5-1 and TRBJ1-1; D is unresolved. Between the trimmed V and J ends, which lost 1 base and 3 bases, there was a span of 10 bases. The CDR3 covers 14 residues. The germline V gene has CDR1 SGHRS and CDR2 YFSETQ. The CDR3 region is CASSLLPDHTEAFF. CDR3 sequence (DNA): TGCGCCAGCAGCTTGCTGCCAGATCACACTGAAGCTTTCTTT.

J is TRBJ1-2 and V is TRBV19; a possible D gene is TRBD1 (5 bases). The V end lost 1 base, the J end lost 4 bases, and 13 bases lay between the germline ends. CDR1 and CDR2 (germline): LNHDA, SQIVND (reference sequence). This CDR3 region has 15 residues. CDR3 in DNA: TGTGCCAGTAGTATAGGAAGGACAAACCTCTATGGCTACACCTTC. Its translation is CASSIGRTNLYGYTF.

The V call is TRBV5-1, the J call TRBJ2-5; TRBD2 matches 9 bases. The trim removed 4 bases at V and 3 bases at J, leaving 7 bases unmatched. The CDR3 is 15 amino acids. From germline, CDR1 is SGHRS and CDR2 YFSETQ. The CDR3 is CASSPPVAGEETQYF. The DNA for the CDR3 is TGCGCCAGCAGCCCCCCCGTAGCGGGGGAAGAGACCCAGTACTTC.

Only a few counts were recorded for this clonotype. The chain employs TRBV2 and TRBJ2-4; D not certain. Germline V CDR1 and CDR2: SNHLY, FYNNEI. V was trimmed by 2 bases and J by 3 bases, leaving 11 bases between them. This CDR3 spans 15 amino acids. The CDR3 reads CASSEKGMGKNIQYF. Here the CDR3 DNA reads TGTGCCAGCAGTGAAAAGGGTATGGGCAAAAACATTCAGTACTTC.

This clonotype appeared many times. This chain joins TRBV7-8 and TRBJ2-3; 7 bases fit TRBD2. Losses at the gene ends were 0 bases for V and 3 bases for J; bases not matched to a gene: 3. This CDR3 contains 15 residues. Looked up from germline, CDR1 is SGHVS and CDR2 is FQNEAQ. The CDR3 DNA follows: TGTGCCAGCAGCTTAGCGGGGGGGTCTACAGATACGCAGTATTTT. This translates into CASSLAGGSTDTQYF.

This sequence joins TRBV20-1 and TRBJ1-5, with D perhaps matching TRBD1 (6 bases). Trimming took off 0 bases at V and 6 bases at J, with 15 bases between the two ends. Germline V gene lookup returns CDR1 DFQATT and CDR2 SNEGSKA (reference sequence). The CDR3 runs to 15 residues. CDR3 protein: CSARDIEGGFQPQHF. CDR3 DNA: TGCAGTGCTAGAGATATTGAAGGGGGGTTTCAGCCCCAGCATTTT.